This T cell receptor (beta chain) emerged from a study of shared clonotypes between healthy human individuals. Germline V gene data show CDR1 as KGHSH and CDR2 as LQKENI. The length of the CDR3 is 14 residues. V was cut by 6 bases and J by 2 bases, with 14 bases left in between. Here immunoSEQ multiplex PCR was the method, and the copy in TCRdb shows in-frame clones only, minus some. This sample has around 500,000 clones, with 81% found just once. Worth noting for this clone: The same CDR3 arises from other DNA sequences in this sample as well.

This chain uses TRBV18 with TRBJ2-7; D may be TRBD1 (6 bases). The clonotype comes from a woman aged 40 to 50 in good health. Some clones in this sample may be carry-over from other donors' samples. Sequenced sample: PBMCs. The CDR3 spells CASSPDRQTYEQYF. CDR3 nucleotide sequence: TGTGCCAGCTCCCCAGACAGGCAAACCTACGAGCAGTACTTC.